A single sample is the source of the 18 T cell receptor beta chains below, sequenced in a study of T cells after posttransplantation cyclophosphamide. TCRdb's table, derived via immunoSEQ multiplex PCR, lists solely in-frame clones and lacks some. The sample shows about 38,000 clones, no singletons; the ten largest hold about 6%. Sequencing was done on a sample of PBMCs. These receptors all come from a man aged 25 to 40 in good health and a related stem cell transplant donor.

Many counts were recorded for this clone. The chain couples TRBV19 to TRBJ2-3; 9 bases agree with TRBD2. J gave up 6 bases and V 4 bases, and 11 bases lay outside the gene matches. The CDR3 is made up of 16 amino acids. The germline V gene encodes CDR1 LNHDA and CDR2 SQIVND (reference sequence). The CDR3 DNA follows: TGTGCCAGTAGTACTCGGGGTAGCGGGAGCGAGGATACGCAGTATTTT. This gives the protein CASSTRGSGSEDTQYF.

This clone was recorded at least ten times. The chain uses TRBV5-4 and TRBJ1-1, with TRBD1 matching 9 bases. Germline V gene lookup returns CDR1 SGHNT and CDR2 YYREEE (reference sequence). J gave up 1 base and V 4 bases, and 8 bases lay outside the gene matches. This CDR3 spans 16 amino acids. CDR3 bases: TGTGCCAGCAGCCTGGGACAGGGTCGGGAGAACACTGAAGCTTTCTTT. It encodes CASSLGQGRENTEAFF.

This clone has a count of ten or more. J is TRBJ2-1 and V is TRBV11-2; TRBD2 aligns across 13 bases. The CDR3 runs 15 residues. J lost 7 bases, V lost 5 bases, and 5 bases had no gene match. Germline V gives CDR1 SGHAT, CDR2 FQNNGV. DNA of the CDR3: TGTGCCAGCAGCCCCCGGACTAGCGGGGGTAATGAGCAGTTCTTC. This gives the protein CASSPRTSGGNEQFF. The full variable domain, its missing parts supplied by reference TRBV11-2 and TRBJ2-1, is EAGVAQSPRYKIIEKRQSVAFWCNPISGHATLYWYQQILGQGPKLLIQFQNNGVVDDSQLPKDRFSAERLKGVDSTLKIQPAKLEDSAVYLCASSPRTSGGNEQFFGPGTRLTVL.

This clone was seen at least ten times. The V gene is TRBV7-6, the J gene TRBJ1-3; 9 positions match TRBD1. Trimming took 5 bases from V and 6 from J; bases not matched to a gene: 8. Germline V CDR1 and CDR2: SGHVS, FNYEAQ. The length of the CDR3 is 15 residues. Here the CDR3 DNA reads TGTGCCAGCAGCCGCGAGGGACAGGGAGAAAACACCATATATTTT. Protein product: CASSREGQGENTIYF. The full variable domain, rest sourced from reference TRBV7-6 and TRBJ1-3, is GAGVSQSPRYKVTKRGQDVALRCDPISGHVSLYWYRQALGQGPEFLTYFNYEAQQDKSGLPNDRFSAERPEGSISTLTIQRTEQRDSAMYRCASSREGQGENTIYFGEGSWLTVV.

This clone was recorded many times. This CDR3 reads CASSQDLASYSPLHF. The CDR3 coding sequence is TGCGCCAGCAGCCAAGATCTAGCCAGTTATTCACCCCTCCACTTT. This chain connects TRBV4-1 to TRBJ1-6; D is uncertain. This CDR3 has 15 residues. Germline V gene sequence: CDR1 MGHRA, CDR2 YSYEKL. Trimming left V 0 bases short and J 8 bases short, with 11 bases between.

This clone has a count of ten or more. The CDR3 coding sequence is TGTGCCAGCAGCAACCGGACTAGCGGGGGGGCTCATGAGCAGTTCTTC. Its protein is CASSNRTSGGAHEQFF. V and J are TRBV9 and TRBJ2-1; 15 bases line up with TRBD2. Germline-derived CDR1 and CDR2 are SGDLS and YYNGEE. The CDR3 has 16 residues. The junction had 7 bases not matched to a gene; V was cut back by 4 bases and J by 8 bases.

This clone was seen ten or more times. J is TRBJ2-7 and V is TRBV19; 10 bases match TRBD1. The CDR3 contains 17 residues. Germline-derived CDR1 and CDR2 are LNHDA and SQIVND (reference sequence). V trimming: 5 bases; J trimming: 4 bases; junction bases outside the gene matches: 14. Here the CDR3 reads CASSPRGDRGHRYEQYF. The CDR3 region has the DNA TGTGCCAGTAGTCCCCGGGGCGACAGGGGGCATAGGTACGAGCAGTACTTC.

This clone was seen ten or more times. CDR3 region: CASSYGLAGGRPYNEQFF. CDR3 DNA sequence: TGTGCCAGCAGCTACGGACTAGCGGGGGGTCGCCCCTACAATGAGCAGTTCTTC. The V gene is TRBV7-2, the J gene TRBJ2-1, with 14 bases identical to TRBD2. The CDR3 length is 18 residues. Germline trimming cut 4 bases from V and 2 bases from J; bases unmatched to any gene: 7. The V gene's germline CDR1 is SGHTA and CDR2 FQGNSA.

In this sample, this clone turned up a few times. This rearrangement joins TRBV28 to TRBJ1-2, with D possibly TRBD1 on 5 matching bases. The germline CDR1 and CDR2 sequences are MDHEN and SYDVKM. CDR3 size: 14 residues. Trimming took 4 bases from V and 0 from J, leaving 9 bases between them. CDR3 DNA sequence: TGTGCCAGCAGTTCCCGGGACTCTAACTATGGCTACACCTTC. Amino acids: CASSSRDSNYGYTF.

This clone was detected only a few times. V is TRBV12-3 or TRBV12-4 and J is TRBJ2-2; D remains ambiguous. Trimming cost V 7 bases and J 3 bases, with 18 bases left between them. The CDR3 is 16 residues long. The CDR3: CASTHARRPDTGELFF. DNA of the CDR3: TGTGCCAGCACCCACGCTAGAAGACCGGACACCGGGGAGCTGTTTTTT.

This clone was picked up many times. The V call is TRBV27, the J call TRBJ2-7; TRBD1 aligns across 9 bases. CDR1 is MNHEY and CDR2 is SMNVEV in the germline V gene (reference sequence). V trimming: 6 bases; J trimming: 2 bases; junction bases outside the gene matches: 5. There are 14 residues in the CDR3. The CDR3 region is CASSGTGRPYEQYF. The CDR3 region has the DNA TGTGCCAGCAGCGGGACAGGGAGACCCTACGAGCAGTACTTC.

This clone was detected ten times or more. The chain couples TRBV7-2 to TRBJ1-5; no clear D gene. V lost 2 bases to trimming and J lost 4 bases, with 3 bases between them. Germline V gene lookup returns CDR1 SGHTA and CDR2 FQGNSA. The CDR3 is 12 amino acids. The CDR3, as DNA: TGTGCCAGCAGCTTACAGAATCAGCCCCAGCATTTT. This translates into CASSLQNQPQHF.

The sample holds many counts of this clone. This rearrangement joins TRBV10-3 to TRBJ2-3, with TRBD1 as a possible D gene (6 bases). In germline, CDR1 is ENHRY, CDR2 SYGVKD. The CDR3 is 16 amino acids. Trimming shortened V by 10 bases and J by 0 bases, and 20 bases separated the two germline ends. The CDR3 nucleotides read TGTGCCACCGCCCCAGGGACAACATCTAGCACAGATACGCAGTATTTT. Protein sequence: CATAPGTTSSTDTQYF.

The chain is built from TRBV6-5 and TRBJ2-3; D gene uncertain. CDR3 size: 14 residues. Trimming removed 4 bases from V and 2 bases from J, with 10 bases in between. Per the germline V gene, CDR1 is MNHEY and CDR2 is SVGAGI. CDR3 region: CASSLIGSTDTQYF. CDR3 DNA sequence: TGTGCCAGCAGTTTAATTGGCTCCACAGATACGCAGTATTTT.

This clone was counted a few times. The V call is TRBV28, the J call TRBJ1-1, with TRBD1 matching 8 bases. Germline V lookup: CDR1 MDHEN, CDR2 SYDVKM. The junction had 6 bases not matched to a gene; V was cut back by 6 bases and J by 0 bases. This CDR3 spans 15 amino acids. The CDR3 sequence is CASSPPQGVNTEAFF. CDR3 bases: TGTGCCAGCAGCCCCCCACAGGGGGTGAACACTGAAGCTTTCTTT.

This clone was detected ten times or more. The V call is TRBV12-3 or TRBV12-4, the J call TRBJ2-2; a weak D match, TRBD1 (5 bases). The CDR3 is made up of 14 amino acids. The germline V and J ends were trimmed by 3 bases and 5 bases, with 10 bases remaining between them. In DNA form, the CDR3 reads TGTGCCAGCAGTTTCGCCTCAGGGACCGGGGAGCTGTTTTTT. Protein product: CASSFASGTGELFF.

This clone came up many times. The CDR3 nucleotides are TGTGCCAGCAGCCATGGGCCGGCCGGGAACACCGGGGAGCTGTTTTTT. Its protein is CASSHGPAGNTGELFF. J is TRBJ2-2 and V is TRBV7-3; D not resolved. Germline V gives CDR1 SGHTA, CDR2 FQGTGA. This CDR3 contains 16 residues. Deletions cut 5 bases from V and 1 base from J, with 14 bases between.

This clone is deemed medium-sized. The CDR3: CAISEGTKNGYTF. The CDR3 DNA is TGTGCCATCAGTGAGGGGACAAAAAATGGCTACACCTTC. V gene TRBV10-3 combines with J gene TRBJ1-2; perhaps TRBD1 as D (6 bases). CDR3 size: 13 residues. CDR1 ENHRY and CDR2 SYGVKD come from the germline V gene. Trimming stripped 2 bases from V and 6 bases from J, with 10 bases between.